The 30 T cell receptor beta chains below all came from one sample that was sequenced in a study of blood T cell repertoires in COVID-19. Method: immunoSEQ multiplex PCR; TCRdb's copy keeps in-frame clones and lacks some. The sample holds some 200,000 clones, more than 80% seen once. The sample was peripheral blood. Source of these receptors: a woman aged 55-69 years with acute or convalescent COVID-19.

The genes are TRBV20-1 and TRBJ1-2; 10 positions agree with TRBD1. CDR1 is DFQATT, CDR2 SNEGSKA, per germline (reference sequence). The CDR3 runs 11 residues. J gave up 12 bases and V 2 bases, and 3 bases lay outside the gene matches. CDR3 sequence reads: CSARRQGADTF. CDR3 DNA: TGCAGTGCTAGACGACAGGGGGCGGACACCTTC.

The chain couples TRBV5-4 to TRBJ2-5; the match to TRBD1 covers 9 bases. V gave up 4 bases and J gave up 4 bases; unmatched junction bases: 8. The length of the CDR3 is 15 residues. Per the germline V gene, CDR1 is SGHNT and CDR2 is YYREEE (reference sequence). CDR3 DNA: TGTGCCAGCAGCGGACCGGGACAGGGCAGAGAGACCCAGTACTTC. Translating gives CASSGPGQGRETQYF.

The rearrangement links TRBV5-4 to TRBJ2-7; 7 positions agree with TRBD2. Germline assignment: CDR1 SGHNT and CDR2 YYREEE (reference sequence). Trimming at V came to 0 bases and at J to 7 bases, leaving 10 bases not matched to a gene. The CDR3 contains 15 residues. CDR3 in amino acids: CASSLVGGGPQEQYF. In nucleotides, the CDR3 is TGTGCCAGCAGCTTGGTGGGGGGAGGGCCTCAGGAGCAGTACTTC.

This chain connects TRBV2 to TRBJ2-3, with 11 bases matching TRBD2. The CDR3 contains 17 residues. With V trimmed by 7 bases and J by 3 bases, 12 bases remained unmatched. Germline loops: CDR1 SNHLY, CDR2 FYNNEI. The DNA for the CDR3 is TGTGCCAGCAATCAGCTAGGTAGCGGGAGGGTGACAGATACGCAGTATTTT. Protein sequence: CASNQLGSGRVTDTQYF.

The rearrangement links TRBV5-1 to TRBJ1-1; 9 nucleotides agree with TRBD1. Per the germline V gene, CDR1 is SGHRS and CDR2 is YFSETQ. CDR3 length equals 14 residues. The J segment lost 5 bases and the V segment lost 4 bases, leaving 6 bases of the junction unmatched. The CDR3 sequence: CASSAGQGATEAFF. CDR3 coding DNA: TGCGCCAGCAGCGCGGGACAGGGAGCAACTGAAGCTTTCTTT.

The chain combines TRBV2 with TRBJ2-2, with TRBD1 as a possible D gene (6 bases). V lost 6 bases and J 6 bases, leaving 8 bases between the germline ends. Germline V gene sequence: CDR1 SNHLY, CDR2 FYNNEI. The CDR3 is 12 amino acids. CDR3 in amino acids: CASSTGPGELFF. Written as DNA, the CDR3 is TGTGCCAGCAGCACAGGGCCCGGGGAGCTGTTTTTT.

This chain uses TRBV7-9 with TRBJ1-4; D uncertain. The V end was cut by 2 bases, the J end by 4 bases, with 8 bases between. From germline, CDR1 is SEHNR and CDR2 FQNEAQ (reference sequence). The CDR3 extends over 14 amino acids. CDR3 nucleotides: TGTGCCAGCAGCTTAATACAGAATAATGAAAAACTGTTTTTT. It is translated as CASSLIQNNEKLFF.

The rearrangement uses TRBV4-2 and TRBJ1-2; 11 bases agree with TRBD1. The CDR3 is 15 residues long. Looked up from germline, CDR1 is LGHNA and CDR2 is YNFKEQ. With V trimmed by 1 base and J by 7 bases, 5 bases remained unmatched. The CDR3 nucleotides read TGTGCCAGCAGCCAAGGGACAGGGGGCGCCGGTGGCTACACCTTC. This codes for CASSQGTGGAGGYTF.

The chain joins TRBV28 to TRBJ2-1; possibly TRBD2 for D (5 bases). This CDR3 region has 16 residues. Trimming took 11 bases from V and 3 from J, leaving 23 bases between them. Per the germline V gene, CDR1 is MDHEN and CDR2 is SYDVKM. The chain's CDR3 is CASPPRVSSDYNEQFF. The DNA of the CDR3 is TGTGCCTCCCCCCCCCGGGTGAGTAGCGACTACAATGAGCAGTTCTTC.

The gene calls are TRBV10-1 and TRBJ2-3, with 11 bases aligning to TRBD2. This CDR3 spans 16 amino acids. V was pared by 3 bases and J by 4 bases, with 6 bases of the junction left unmatched. CDR1 and CDR2 from the germline V gene are WNHNN and SYGVQD (reference sequence). CDR3 bases: TGCGCCAGCAGTGACTCTAGCGGGAGGAGGTCAGATACGCAGTATTTT. Translated, it gives CASSDSSGRRSDTQYF.

The rearrangement uses TRBV9 and TRBJ1-1; 7 bases are a match to TRBD1. The CDR3 runs to 13 residues. Germline values: CDR1 SGDLS, CDR2 YYNGEE. The V segment lost 0 bases and the J segment 7 bases; nucleotides outside the gene matches: 3. CDR3 region: CASSVGDSYEAFF. CDR3 nucleotides: TGTGCCAGCAGCGTAGGGGACAGTTATGAAGCTTTCTTT.

The chain employs TRBV5-4 and TRBJ2-7, with 9 bases that match TRBD2. This CDR3 comprises 15 residues. Germline lookup yields CDR1 SGHNT and CDR2 YYREEE (reference sequence). Trimming removed 0 bases from V and 3 bases from J; junction bases left unmatched: 4. The CDR3 is CASSLGSSGDYEQYF. The CDR3 nucleotides are TGTGCCAGCAGCTTGGGCTCTAGCGGGGACTACGAGCAGTACTTC.

In its sample, this clone was seen a few times. The V gene is TRBV7-3, the J gene TRBJ1-1; D remains unclear. The CDR3 is made up of 13 amino acids. Trimming took off 8 bases at V and 3 bases at J, with 13 bases between the two ends. Germline V CDR1 and CDR2: SGHTA, FQGTGA. CDR3 in amino acids: CASSLSADTEAFF. CDR3 coding DNA: TGTGCCAGCTCCCTCTCGGCGGACACTGAAGCTTTCTTT.

CDR3: CASRQPSGGNEKLFF. DNA for the CDR3: TGTGCCAGCAGGCAGCCCTCAGGGGGTAATGAAAAACTGTTTTTT. The chain combines TRBV6-5 with TRBJ1-4; TRBD1 matches at 7 bases. CDR3 length equals 15 residues. Germline V lookup: CDR1 MNHEY, CDR2 SVGAGI. Trimming took 6 bases from V and 4 from J; bases not matched to a gene: 8.

J is TRBJ1-2 and V is TRBV18; 8 nucleotides align to TRBD1. The CDR3 is 15 amino acids. Germline CDR1 is KGHSH and CDR2 is LQKENI. Trimming cost V 4 bases and J 5 bases; bases outside gene matches: 9. CDR3 in amino acids: CASSRPGQAEYGYTF. The DNA for the CDR3 is TGTGCCAGCTCACGACCGGGACAGGCGGAGTATGGCTACACCTTC.

The chain is built from TRBV6-2 or TRBV6-3 and TRBJ2-7; 11 bases fit TRBD2. Germline assignment: CDR1 MNHEY and CDR2 SVGEGT. The CDR3 has 17 amino acids. J lost 0 bases, V lost 2 bases, and 6 bases had no gene match. The DNA of the CDR3 is TGTGCCAGCAGTTACCTCGGACTAGCGGGCCACTCCTACGAGCAGTACGTC. Encoded protein: CASSYLGLAGHSYEQYV.

This clone was seen ten or more times. The rearrangement joins TRBV29-1 to TRBJ2-1, with 7 bases matching TRBD1. Unmatched junction bases numbered 6, after V lost 6 bases and J lost 1 base. Germline CDR1 and CDR2: SQVTM and ANQGSEA. The CDR3 is made up of 14 amino acids. CDR3 in DNA: TGCAGCGTCAGTAGGGGACAGTCCTACAATGAGCAGTTCTTC. Translating it yields CSVSRGQSYNEQFF.

The chain couples TRBV2 to TRBJ1-2; a weak D match, TRBD1 (5 bases). Germline lookup yields CDR1 SNHLY and CDR2 FYNNEI. This CDR3 spans 12 amino acids. Deletions cut 2 bases from V and 9 bases from J, with 10 bases between. The CDR3 spells CASSEWRQSYTF. The CDR3 bases are TGTGCCAGCAGTGAATGGAGACAGAGCTACACCTTC. The variable domain in full, completed from reference TRBV2 and TRBJ1-2, reads EPEVTQTPSHQVTQMGQEVILRCVPISNHLYFYWYRQILGQKVEFLVSFYNNEISEKSEIFDDQFSVERPDGSNFTLKIRSTKLEDSAMYFCASSEWRQSYTFGSGTRLTVV.

This chain connects TRBV4-1 to TRBJ1-3; 9 bases map to TRBD1. The length of the CDR3 is 18 residues. The V gene's germline CDR1 is MGHRA and CDR2 YSYEKL. Unmatched junction bases numbered 14, after V lost 4 bases and J lost 4 bases. CDR3 region: CASSRSTTGGAGGNTIYF. The CDR3 DNA sequence: TGCGCCAGCAGCCGCTCCACTACAGGGGGCGCGGGGGGAAACACCATATATTTT.

The chain links TRBV5-1 to TRBJ2-6; perhaps TRBD2 as D (5 bases). The V end was cut by 4 bases, the J end by 0 bases, with 5 bases between. The CDR3 has 14 amino acids. Germline CDR1 is SGHRS and CDR2 is YFSETQ. CDR3 bases: TGCGCCAGCAGCAGCGGCTCTGGGGCCAACGTCCTGACTTTC. As protein: CASSSGSGANVLTF.

The chain joins TRBV10-3 to TRBJ1-6; 10 positions match TRBD1. The length of the CDR3 is 15 residues. Germline loops: CDR1 ENHRY, CDR2 SYGVKD. J lost 9 bases, V lost 5 bases, and 7 bases had no gene match. The CDR3 coding sequence is TGTGCCATCAGTCCCGGGACAGGGGTGGGTTCACCCCTCCACTTT. Translating it yields CAISPGTGVGSPLHF.

CDR3 loop: CASSQELAGVGNEQFF. The CDR3 coding sequence is TGTGCCAGCAGCCAAGAACTAGCGGGAGTGGGGAATGAGCAGTTCTTC. This sequence joins TRBV3-1 (or the pseudogene TRBV3-2) and TRBJ2-1; 11 nucleotides match TRBD2. The CDR3 consists of 16 residues. Trimming at V came to 0 bases and at J to 7 bases, leaving 5 bases not matched to a gene. Germline values: CDR1 LGHDT, CDR2 YNNKEL (reference sequence).

The chain recombines TRBV2 with TRBJ1-1, with D possibly TRBD1 on 5 matching bases. This CDR3 is built from 14 residues. Germline assignment: CDR1 SNHLY and CDR2 FYNNEI. Trimming shortened V by 3 bases and J by 0 bases, and 8 bases separated the two germline ends. The CDR3 is CASSEGRVNTEAFF. The CDR3 coding sequence is TGTGCCAGCAGTGAGGGCAGGGTGAACACTGAAGCTTTCTTT.

V gene TRBV30 combines with J gene TRBJ1-6; no definite D call. The germline CDR1 and CDR2 sequences are GTSNPN and SVGIG (reference sequence). CDR3 size: 13 residues. V dropped 4 bases and J dropped 11 bases, with 15 bases sitting between them. The CDR3 coding sequence is TGTGCCTGGACCGCGGCAGCCGCTACACCCCTCCACTTT. It codes for CAWTAAAATPLHF.

J is TRBJ1-1 and V is TRBV12-3 or TRBV12-4; D possibly corresponds to TRBD1 (5 bases). The CDR3 totals 12 residues. The V gene lost 3 bases and the J gene lost 4 bases, with 6 bases spanning the gap. The CDR3 nucleotides read TGTGCCAGCAGTTTCGACAGCACTGAAGCTTTCTTT. As protein: CASSFDSTEAFF.

This clone was seen only once. This chain connects TRBV27 to TRBJ2-1, with 11 bases matching TRBD1. This CDR3 spans 15 amino acids. Germline CDR1 reads MNHEY; CDR2 reads SMNVEV (reference sequence). Unmatched junction bases numbered 2, after V lost 3 bases and J lost 4 bases. The CDR3 bases are TGTGCCAGCAGTTTGGGGACAGGGGGTTACAATGAGCAGTTCTTC. It is translated as CASSLGTGGYNEQFF.

J is TRBJ1-5 and V is TRBV28, with a possible D match to TRBD1 (5 bases). The CDR3 length is 12 residues. With 4 bases removed from V and 6 bases from J, the gap between germline ends came to 7 bases. CDR1 MDHEN and CDR2 SYDVKM come from the germline V gene. CDR3 nucleotides: TGTGCCAGCAGTTCAAGGGGTCAGCCCCAGCATTTT. It yields the protein CASSSRGQPQHF.

This clone appeared a single time. The chain links TRBV30 to TRBJ1-3, with TRBD1 matching over 7 bases. The trim removed 8 bases at V and 0 bases at J, leaving 1 base unmatched. CDR1 GTSNPN and CDR2 SVGIG come from the germline V gene (reference sequence). The CDR3 contains 12 residues. The CDR3 loop reads CARQGSGNTIYF. In DNA form, the CDR3 reads TGTGCCCGACAGGGCTCTGGAAACACCATATATTTT.

In DNA form, the CDR3 reads TGTGCCAGTAGTGGCACGGGATCGGTGGCCGGGGAGCTGTTTTTT. Amino acids: CASSGTGSVAGELFF. The chain has TRBV19 and TRBJ2-2, with a tentative D call TRBD2 (5 bases). Germline loops: CDR1 LNHDA, CDR2 SQIVND (reference sequence). V lost 5 bases, J lost 6 bases, and 16 bases lay in between. The CDR3 contains 15 residues.

This clone occurred once. The CDR3 DNA sequence: TGCGCCAGCAGTGATACGGGAGGCGAGCAGTTCTTC. Translation gives CASSDTGGEQFF. The V and J genes are TRBV5-1 and TRBJ2-1; 7 bases are shared with TRBD2. Germline V gene data show CDR1 as SGHRS and CDR2 as YFSETQ. CDR3 length equals 12 residues. Trimming took 5 bases from V and 10 from J; bases not matched to a gene: 6.